Listed below are T cell receptor beta chains from one sample, sequenced in a study of cytomegalovirus exposure and HLA in healthy donors. Profiling relied on immunoSEQ multiplex PCR, and the TCRdb table lists in-frame clones only, not all of them. The sample shows 200,000 to 250,000 clones, roughly 84% of them seen only once. Specimen: PBMCs. Source of these receptors: a human donor in good health. Each CDR3 is given with its conserved first and last residue. A D gene is named only where the DNA matches it firmly. Size is stated for part of the rows, as once, few or many counts, or as a class when the clone is expanded.

abundance,j_gene,d_gene,v_gene,CDR3nt,CDR3aa
few,TRBJ2-3,NA,TRBV30,TGTGCCTGGAGCGTAGGGGGTTCTAGCACAGATACGCAGTATTTT,CAWSVGGSSTDTQYF
NA,TRBJ1-1,TRBD1,TRBV29-1,TGCAGCGCTGACAGGGTGAACACTGAAGCTTTCTTT,CSADRVNTEAFF
NA,TRBJ1-5,NA,TRBV7-2,TGTGCCAGCAGCTTAAACGGTCATAGCAATCAGCCCCAGCATTTT,CASSLNGHSNQPQHF
NA,TRBJ2-7,TRBD2,TRBV5-4,TGTGCCAGCAGCATCGGGACTAGCGGCTCCTACGAGCAGTACTTC,CASSIGTSGSYEQYF
NA,TRBJ1-3,NA,TRBV6-1,TGTGCCAGCAGTGAGGGGAGCTCTGGAAACACCATATATTTT,CASSEGSSGNTIYF
NA,TRBJ2-7,NA,TRBV28,TGTGCCAGCAGTTGGCAGGGAAGAACGTACGAGCAGTACTTC,CASSWQGRTYEQYF
NA,TRBJ1-1,NA,TRBV5-5,TGTGCCAGCAGCCCGGGGGGGGGACGGATGAACACTGAAGCTTTCTTT,CASSPGGGRMNTEAFF
NA,TRBJ1-6,TRBD1,TRBV10-3,TGTGCCATCAGGGACGGGACAGGGGGCGCGACACCCCTCCACTTT,CAIRDGTGGATPLHF
NA,TRBJ1-2,NA,TRBV28,TGTGCCAGCAGTCTACAGGGCCACCCTAACTATGGCTACACCTTC,CASSLQGHPNYGYTF
NA,TRBJ1-2,NA,TRBV6-1,TGTGCCAGCAGTACGTACAGGGAGATCCCTGGGGACTACACCTTC,CASSTYREIPGDYTF
NA,TRBJ2-6,TRBD1,TRBV10-3,TGTGCCATCCGGGGACAGGGCCACTCTGGGGCCAACGTCCTGACTTTC,CAIRGQGHSGANVLTF
NA,TRBJ2-7,NA,TRBV6-1,TGTGCCAGCAGTGAAGCAAGGCTAGCCCACGAGCAATACTTC,CASSEARLAHEQYF
NA,TRBJ2-2,TRBD1,TRBV5-1,TGCGCCAGCAGCCCCCGGGACAGAAGTACCGGGGAGCTGTTTTTT,CASSPRDRSTGELFF
NA,TRBJ2-7,TRBD1,TRBV5-4,TGTGCAAGCCGATCGGGACAGGCTTACGAGCAGTACTTC,CASRSGQAYEQYF
few,TRBJ2-7,NA,TRBV5-1,TGCGCCAGTACCCCCGCGCCGGGACTCCTCTCCTACGAGCAGTACTTC,CASTPAPGLLSYEQYF
NA,TRBJ1-2,TRBD1,TRBV29-1,TGCAGCTCAAAAACAGGGGGCACTGGTGGCTACACCTTC,CSSKTGGTGGYTF
NA,TRBJ1-2,TRBD1,TRBV6-5,TGTGCCACAGGATACTCCGGGACAGTTCGTGGCTACACCTTC,CATGYSGTVRGYTF
NA,TRBJ2-3,TRBD2,TRBV7-3,TGTGCCAGCAGGTCGGGGGCGGGAGGCAATACGCAGTATTTT,CASRSGAGGNTQYF
NA,TRBJ1-3,NA,TRBV5-1,TGCGCCAGCAGCTCGCTCTCCCCCCGATCCCGGTCTGGAAACACCATATATTTT,CASSSLSPRSRSGNTIYF
NA,TRBJ1-1,TRBD1,TRBV19,TGTGCCAGTAGTAAGAGGACAGGGAAGGGCACTGAAGCTTTCTTT,CASSKRTGKGTEAFF
NA,TRBJ2-3,TRBD1,TRBV27,TGTGCCAGCGGGCGACAGGGAACCTTCACAGATACGCAGTATTTT,CASGRQGTFTDTQYF
NA,TRBJ2-1,NA,TRBV4-2,TGTGCCAGCAGCCAAGATCGAGCGCTAGCCTACAATGAGCAGTTCTTC,CASSQDRALAYNEQFF
NA,TRBJ2-7,NA,TRBV5-8,TGTGCCAGCAGCTTGGAGTCTCCAGGAAACTCCTACGAGCAGTACTTC,CASSLESPGNSYEQYF
few,TRBJ2-7,TRBD2,TRBV2,TGTGCCAGCTTACCAGGGACTAGCCGTTACGAGCAGTACTTC,CASLPGTSRYEQYF
NA,TRBJ1-1,NA,TRBV4-3,TGCGCCAGCAGCCAAGACATGCGGACTGAAGCTTTCTTT,CASSQDMRTEAFF
NA,TRBJ1-1,TRBD1,TRBV19,TGTGCCAGTAGTATGACAGGGGACACTGAAGCTTTCTTT,CASSMTGDTEAFF
few,TRBJ2-2,TRBD2,TRBV30,TGTGCCTGGAGTGTGGGCGGGAGGGCCGGGGAGCTGTTTTTT,CAWSVGGRAGELFF
NA,TRBJ2-7,TRBD2,TRBV5-1,TGCGCCAGCAGCACGGGACTAGCGGGAGTCTACGAGCAGTACTTC,CASSTGLAGVYEQYF
few,TRBJ1-5,NA,TRBV2,TGTGCCAGCAGTGTGTTGCAGGCCCGCAATCAGCCCCAGCATTTT,CASSVLQARNQPQHF